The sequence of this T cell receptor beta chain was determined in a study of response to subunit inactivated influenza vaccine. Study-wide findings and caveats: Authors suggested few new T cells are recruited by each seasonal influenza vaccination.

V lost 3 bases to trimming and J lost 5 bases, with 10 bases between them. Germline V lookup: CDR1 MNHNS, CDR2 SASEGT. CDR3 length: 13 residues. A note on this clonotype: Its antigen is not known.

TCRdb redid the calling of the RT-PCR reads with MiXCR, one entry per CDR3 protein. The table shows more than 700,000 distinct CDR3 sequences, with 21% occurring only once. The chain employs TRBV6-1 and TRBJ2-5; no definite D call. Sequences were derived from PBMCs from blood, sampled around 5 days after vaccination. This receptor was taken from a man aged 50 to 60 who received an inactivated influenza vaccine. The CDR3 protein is CASSESPAETQYF. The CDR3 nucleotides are TGTGCCAGCAGTGAGTCGCCAGCTGAGACCCAGTACTTC.